This T cell receptor (beta chain) is drawn from a study of T-cell reconstitution after alpha-beta-depleted transplantation in children. V shed 5 bases and J shed 0 bases, with 21 bases lying between them. The CDR3 loop spans 18 amino acids. The germline gives CDR1 SGHTA, CDR2 FQGTGA. The authors prepared the TCRbeta library with unique molecular identifiers. One entry per CDR3 protein results from TCRdb running MiXCR on the PCR reads. The table records roughly 790,000 distinct CDR3 sequences, about 16% of them present only once. The sample in question was PBMCs, mostly from graft donor cells, obtained 360 days after TCRalphabeta/CD19-depleted stem cell transplant. The source of this sequence is a male patient under 18 who had a stem cell transplant for acute lymphoblastic leukemia, so the T cells may come from the graft donor. J is TRBJ2-3 and V is TRBV7-3; D is perhaps TRBD2 (7 bases). CDR3 in amino acids: CASSPRMRGGDSTDTQYF. Written as DNA, the CDR3 is TGTGCCAGCAGCCCCCGTATGAGGGGGGGGGATAGCACAGATACGCAGTATTTT.